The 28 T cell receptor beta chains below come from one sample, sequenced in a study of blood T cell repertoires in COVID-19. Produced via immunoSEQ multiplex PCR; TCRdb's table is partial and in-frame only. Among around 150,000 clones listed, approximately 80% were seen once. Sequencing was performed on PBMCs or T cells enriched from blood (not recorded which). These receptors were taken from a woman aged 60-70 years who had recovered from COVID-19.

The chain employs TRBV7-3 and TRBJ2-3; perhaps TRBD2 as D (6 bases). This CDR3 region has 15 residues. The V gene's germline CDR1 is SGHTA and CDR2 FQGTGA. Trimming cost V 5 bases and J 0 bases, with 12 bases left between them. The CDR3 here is CASSRSGTSTDTQYF. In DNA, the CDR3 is TGTGCCAGCAGCCGTAGTGGGACTAGCACAGATACGCAGTATTTT.

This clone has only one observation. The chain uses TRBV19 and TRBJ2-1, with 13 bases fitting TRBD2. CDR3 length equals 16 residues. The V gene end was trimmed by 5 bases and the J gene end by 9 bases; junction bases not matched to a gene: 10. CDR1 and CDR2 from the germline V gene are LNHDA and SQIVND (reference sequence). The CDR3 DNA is TGTGCCAGTAGTGTGACTAGCGGGAGGCCCCTCATTGAGCAGTTCTTC. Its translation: CASSVTSGRPLIEQFF.

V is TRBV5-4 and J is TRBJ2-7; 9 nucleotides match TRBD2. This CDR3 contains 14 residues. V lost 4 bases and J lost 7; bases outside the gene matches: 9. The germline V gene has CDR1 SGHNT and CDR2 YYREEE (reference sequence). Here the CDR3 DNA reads TGTGCCAGCAGCACCGGGACTAGCACCCTTGAGCAGTACTTC. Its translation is CASSTGTSTLEQYF.

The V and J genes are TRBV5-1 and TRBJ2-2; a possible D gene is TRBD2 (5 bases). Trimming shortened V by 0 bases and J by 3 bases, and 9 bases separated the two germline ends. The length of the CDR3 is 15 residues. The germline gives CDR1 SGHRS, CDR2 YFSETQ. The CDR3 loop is CASSLELVDTGELFF. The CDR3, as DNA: TGCGCCAGCAGCTTGGAACTAGTAGACACCGGGGAGCTGTTTTTT.

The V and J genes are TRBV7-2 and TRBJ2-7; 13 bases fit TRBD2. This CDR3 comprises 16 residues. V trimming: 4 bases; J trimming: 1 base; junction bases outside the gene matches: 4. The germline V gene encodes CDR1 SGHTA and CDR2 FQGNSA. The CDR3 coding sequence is TGTGCCAGCAGCTACACTAGCGGGGGGGCGTCCTACGAGCAGTACTTC. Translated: CASSYTSGGASYEQYF.

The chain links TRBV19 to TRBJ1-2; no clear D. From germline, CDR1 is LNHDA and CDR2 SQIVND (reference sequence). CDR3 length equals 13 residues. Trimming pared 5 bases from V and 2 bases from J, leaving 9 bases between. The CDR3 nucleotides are TGTGCCAGTAGTCCACAGCAAAACTATGGCTACACCTTC. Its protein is CASSPQQNYGYTF.

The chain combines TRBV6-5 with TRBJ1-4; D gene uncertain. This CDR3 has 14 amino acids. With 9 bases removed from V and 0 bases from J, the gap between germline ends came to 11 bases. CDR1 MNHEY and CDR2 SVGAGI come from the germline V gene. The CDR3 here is CASRGFATNEKLFF. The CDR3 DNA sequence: TGTGCCAGTAGAGGATTTGCAACTAATGAAAAACTGTTTTTT.

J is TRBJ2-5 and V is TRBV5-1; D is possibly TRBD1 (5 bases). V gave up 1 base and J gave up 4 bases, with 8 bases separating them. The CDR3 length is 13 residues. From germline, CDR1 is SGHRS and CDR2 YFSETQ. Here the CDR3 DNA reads TGCGCCAGCAGCTTGAGGGGAAGAGAGACCCAGTACTTC. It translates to CASSLRGRETQYF.

CDR3 residues: CASSPGLAGAHEQFF. CDR3 coding DNA: TGTGCCAGCAGCCCCGGACTAGCGGGAGCTCATGAGCAGTTCTTC. This sequence joins TRBV11-3 and TRBJ2-1, with 13 bases that match TRBD2. Germline CDR1 SGHNT, CDR2 YENEEA. This CDR3 has 15 amino acids. V was pared by 5 bases and J by 8 bases, with 6 bases of the junction left unmatched. The whole variable domain, remainder taken from reference TRBV11-3 and TRBJ2-1, is EAGVVQSPRYKIIEKKQPVAFWCNPISGHNTLYWYLQNLGQGPELLIRYENEEAVDDSQLPKDRFSAERLKGVDSTLKIQPAELGDSAVYLCASSPGLAGAHEQFFGPGTRLTVL.

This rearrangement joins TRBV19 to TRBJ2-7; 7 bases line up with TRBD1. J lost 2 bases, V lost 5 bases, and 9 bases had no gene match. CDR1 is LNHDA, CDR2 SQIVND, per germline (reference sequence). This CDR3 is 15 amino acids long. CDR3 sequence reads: CASSAGQAPTYEQYF. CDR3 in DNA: TGTGCCAGTAGTGCTGGACAGGCCCCTACCTACGAGCAGTACTTC.

CDR3 sequence (DNA): TGTGCCACCAGCTATACGAACACCGGGGAGCTGTTTTTT. Its translation is CATSYTNTGELFF. The chain joins TRBV15 to TRBJ2-2; no clear D gene. Germline lookup yields CDR1 LNHNV and CDR2 YYDKDF (reference sequence). The V gene lost 5 bases and the J gene lost 0 bases, with 4 bases spanning the gap. The CDR3 has 13 amino acids. The full variable domain, rest sourced from reference TRBV15 and TRBJ2-2, is DAMVIQNPRYQVTQFGKPVTLSCSQTLNHNVMYWYQQKSSQAPKLLFHYYDKDFNNEADTPDNFQSRRPNTSFCFLDIRSPGLGDTAMYLCATSYTNTGELFFGEGSRLTVL.

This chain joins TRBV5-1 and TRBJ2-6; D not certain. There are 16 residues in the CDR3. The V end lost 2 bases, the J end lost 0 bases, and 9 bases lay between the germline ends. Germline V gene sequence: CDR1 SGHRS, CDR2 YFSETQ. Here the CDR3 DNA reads TGCGCCAGCAGCTTAGCCCTCACCTCTGGGGCCAACGTCCTGACTTTC. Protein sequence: CASSLALTSGANVLTF.

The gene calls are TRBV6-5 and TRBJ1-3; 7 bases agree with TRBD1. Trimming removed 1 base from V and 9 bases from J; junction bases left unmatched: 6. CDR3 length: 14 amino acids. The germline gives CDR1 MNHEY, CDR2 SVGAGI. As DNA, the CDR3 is TGTGCCAGCAGTTACTTACAGGGGAAAAGCACCATATATTTT. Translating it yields CASSYLQGKSTIYF.

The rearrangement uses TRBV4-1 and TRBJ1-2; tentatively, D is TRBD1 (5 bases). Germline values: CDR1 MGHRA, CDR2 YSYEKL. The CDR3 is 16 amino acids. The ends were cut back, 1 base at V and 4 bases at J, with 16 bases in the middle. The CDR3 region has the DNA TGCGCCAGCAGCCAAGCAGACAGCCGAGTCGTCTATGGCTACACCTTC. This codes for CASSQADSRVVYGYTF.

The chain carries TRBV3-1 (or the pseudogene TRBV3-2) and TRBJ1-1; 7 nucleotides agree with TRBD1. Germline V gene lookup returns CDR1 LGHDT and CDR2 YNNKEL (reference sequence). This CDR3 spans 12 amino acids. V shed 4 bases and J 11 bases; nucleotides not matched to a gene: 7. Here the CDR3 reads CASSRGGREAFF. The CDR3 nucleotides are TGTGCCAGCAGCCGAGGGGGCCGGGAGGCTTTCTTT.

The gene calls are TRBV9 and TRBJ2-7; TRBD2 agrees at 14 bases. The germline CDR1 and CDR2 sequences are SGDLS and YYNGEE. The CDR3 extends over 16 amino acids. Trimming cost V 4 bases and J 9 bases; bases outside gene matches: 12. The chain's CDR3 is CASSLSGTSGSAAQYF. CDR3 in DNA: TGTGCCAGCAGCCTATCCGGGACTAGCGGGAGTGCCGCGCAGTACTTC.

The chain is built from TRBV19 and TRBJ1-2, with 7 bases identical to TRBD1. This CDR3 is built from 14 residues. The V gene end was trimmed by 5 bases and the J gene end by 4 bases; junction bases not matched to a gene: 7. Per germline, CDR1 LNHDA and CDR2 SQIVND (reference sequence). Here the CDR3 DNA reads TGTGCCAGTAGTGGGACAGATTCCTTCTATGGCTACACCTTC. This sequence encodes CASSGTDSFYGYTF.

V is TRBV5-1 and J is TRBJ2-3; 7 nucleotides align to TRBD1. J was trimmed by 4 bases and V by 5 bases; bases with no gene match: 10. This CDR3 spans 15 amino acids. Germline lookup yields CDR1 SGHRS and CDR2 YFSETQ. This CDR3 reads CASSPQGIGADTQYF. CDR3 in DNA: TGCGCCAGCAGTCCACAGGGGATTGGTGCAGATACGCAGTATTTT. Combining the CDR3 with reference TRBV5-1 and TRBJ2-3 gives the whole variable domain KAGVTQTPRYLIKTRGQQVTLSCSPISGHRSVSWYQQTPGQGLQFLFEYFSETQRNKGNFPGRFSGRQFSNSRSEMNVSTLELGDSALYLCASSPQGIGADTQYFGPGTRLTVL.

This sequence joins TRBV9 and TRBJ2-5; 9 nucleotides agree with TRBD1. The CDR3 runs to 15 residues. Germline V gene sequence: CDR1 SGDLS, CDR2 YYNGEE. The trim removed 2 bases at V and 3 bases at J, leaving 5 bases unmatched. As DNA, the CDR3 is TGTGCCAGCAGCGTCGACAGGGGGAGAGAAGAGACCCAGTACTTC. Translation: CASSVDRGREETQYF.

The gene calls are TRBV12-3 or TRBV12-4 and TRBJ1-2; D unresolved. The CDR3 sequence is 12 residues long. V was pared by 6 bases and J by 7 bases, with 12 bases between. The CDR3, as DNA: TGTGCCAGCAGAGCCCCAGGTGGTGGCTACACCTTC. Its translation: CASRAPGGGYTF.

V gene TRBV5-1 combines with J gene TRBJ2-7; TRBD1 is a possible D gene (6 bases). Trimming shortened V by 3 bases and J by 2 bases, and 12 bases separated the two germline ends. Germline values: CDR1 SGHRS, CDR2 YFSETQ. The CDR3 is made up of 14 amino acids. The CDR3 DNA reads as TGCGCCAGCAGCTGGGTAGACAGGCCCTACGAGCAGTACTTC. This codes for CASSWVDRPYEQYF.

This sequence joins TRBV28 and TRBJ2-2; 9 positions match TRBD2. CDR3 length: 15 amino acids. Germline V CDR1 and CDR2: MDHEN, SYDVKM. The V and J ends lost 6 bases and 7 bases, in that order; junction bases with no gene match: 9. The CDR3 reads CASSRPSGMDGELFF. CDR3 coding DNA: TGTGCCAGCAGCCGGCCTAGCGGGATGGACGGGGAGCTGTTTTTT.

The CDR3 DNA follows: TGTGCCAGCAGCTTAAATTACAGGCGGGGGGAAAAACTGTTTTTT. Protein sequence: CASSLNYRRGEKLFF. The chain employs TRBV7-2 and TRBJ1-4, with a weak D call TRBD1 (5 bases). V lost 2 bases to trimming and J lost 8 bases, with 15 bases between them. The germline V gene encodes CDR1 SGHTA and CDR2 FQGNSA. The CDR3 length is 15 residues.

The DNA of the CDR3 is TGTGCCAGCAGCTTAGGGATGGGGAGGGGCGCTGAAGCTTTCTTT. Amino acids: CASSLGMGRGAEAFF. The chain has TRBV11-2 and TRBJ1-1, with D perhaps TRBD1 (5 bases). The CDR3 extends over 15 amino acids. Trimming removed 1 base from V and 6 bases from J, with 15 bases in between. CDR1 and CDR2 (germline): SGHAT, FQNNGV.

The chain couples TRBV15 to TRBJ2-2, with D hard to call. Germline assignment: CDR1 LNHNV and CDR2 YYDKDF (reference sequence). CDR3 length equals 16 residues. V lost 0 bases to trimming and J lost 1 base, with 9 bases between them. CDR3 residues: CATSRDSVGNTGELFF. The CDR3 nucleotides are TGTGCCACCAGCAGAGATTCGGTTGGGAACACCGGGGAGCTGTTTTTT.

The CDR3 region is CASSLGATGNTIYF. CDR3 DNA sequence: TGTGCCAGCAGTCTGGGGGCAACTGGAAACACCATATATTTT. The chain is built from TRBV3-1 (or the pseudogene TRBV3-2) and TRBJ1-3, with a tentative D call TRBD1 (6 bases). There are 14 residues in the CDR3. V lost 6 bases and J lost 2, with 11 bases in between. Germline V CDR1 and CDR2: LGHDT, YNNKEL (reference sequence).

The CDR3: CASRRTTGDYGYTF. The CDR3 DNA reads TGTGCCAGCAGGCGAACGACAGGGGACTATGGCTACACCTTC. The gene calls are TRBV28 and TRBJ1-2, with 8 bases matching TRBD1. The germline V gene has CDR1 MDHEN and CDR2 SYDVKM. CDR3 size: 14 residues. Germline trimming cut 6 bases from V and 3 bases from J; bases unmatched to any gene: 6.

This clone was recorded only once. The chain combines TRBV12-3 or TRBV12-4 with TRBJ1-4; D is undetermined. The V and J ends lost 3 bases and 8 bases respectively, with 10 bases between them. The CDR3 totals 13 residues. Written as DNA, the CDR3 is TGTGCCAGCAGTTTGGCGGGTCGCGAAAAACTGTTTTTT. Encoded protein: CASSLAGREKLFF.